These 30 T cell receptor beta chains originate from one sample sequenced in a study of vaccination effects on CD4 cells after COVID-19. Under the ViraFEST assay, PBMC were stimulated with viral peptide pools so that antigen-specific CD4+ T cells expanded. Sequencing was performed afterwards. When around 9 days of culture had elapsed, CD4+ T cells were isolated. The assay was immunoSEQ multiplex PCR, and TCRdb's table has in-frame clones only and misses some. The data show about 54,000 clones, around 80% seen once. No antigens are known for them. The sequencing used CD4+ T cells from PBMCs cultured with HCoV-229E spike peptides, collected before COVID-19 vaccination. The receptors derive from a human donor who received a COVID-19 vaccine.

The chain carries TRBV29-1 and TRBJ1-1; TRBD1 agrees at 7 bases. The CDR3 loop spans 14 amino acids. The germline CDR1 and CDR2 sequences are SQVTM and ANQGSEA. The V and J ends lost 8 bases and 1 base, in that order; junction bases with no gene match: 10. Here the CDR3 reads CSINRGIGNTEAFF. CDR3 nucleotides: TGCAGCATCAACAGGGGTATTGGGAACACTGAAGCTTTCTTT.

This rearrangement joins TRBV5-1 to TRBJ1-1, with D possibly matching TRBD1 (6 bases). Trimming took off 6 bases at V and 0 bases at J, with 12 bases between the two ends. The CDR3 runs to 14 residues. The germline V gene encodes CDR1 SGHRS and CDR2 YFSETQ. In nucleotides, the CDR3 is TGCGCCAGCACGTTGGGACACCTGAACACTGAAGCTTTCTTT. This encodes CASTLGHLNTEAFF.

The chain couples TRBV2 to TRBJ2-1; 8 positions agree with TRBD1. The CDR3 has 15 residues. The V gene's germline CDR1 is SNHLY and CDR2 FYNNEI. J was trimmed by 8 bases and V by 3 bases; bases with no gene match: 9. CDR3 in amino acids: CASSDRGLPGDEQFF. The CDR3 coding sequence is TGTGCCAGCAGTGACAGGGGGCTCCCTGGCGATGAGCAGTTCTTC.

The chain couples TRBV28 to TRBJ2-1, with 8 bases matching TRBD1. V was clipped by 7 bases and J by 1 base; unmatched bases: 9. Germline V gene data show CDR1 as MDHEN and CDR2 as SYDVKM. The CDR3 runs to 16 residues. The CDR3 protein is CASITGGASSYNEQFF. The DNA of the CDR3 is TGTGCCAGCATTACAGGGGGTGCCTCATCCTACAATGAGCAGTTCTTC.

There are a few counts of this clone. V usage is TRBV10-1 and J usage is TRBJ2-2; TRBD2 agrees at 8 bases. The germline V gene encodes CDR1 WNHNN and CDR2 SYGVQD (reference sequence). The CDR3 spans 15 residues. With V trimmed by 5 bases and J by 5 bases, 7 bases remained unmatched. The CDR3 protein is CASSPGTRETGELFF. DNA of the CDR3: TGCGCCAGCAGTCCCGGGACTAGAGAGACCGGGGAGCTGTTTTTT.

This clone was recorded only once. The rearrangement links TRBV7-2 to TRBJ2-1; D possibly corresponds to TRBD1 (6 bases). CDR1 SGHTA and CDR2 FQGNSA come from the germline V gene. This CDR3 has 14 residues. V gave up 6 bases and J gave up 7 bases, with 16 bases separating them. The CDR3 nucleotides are TGTGCCAGCAGTTGGGGGCCTGAAGTGAATGAGCAGTTCTTC. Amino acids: CASSWGPEVNEQFF.

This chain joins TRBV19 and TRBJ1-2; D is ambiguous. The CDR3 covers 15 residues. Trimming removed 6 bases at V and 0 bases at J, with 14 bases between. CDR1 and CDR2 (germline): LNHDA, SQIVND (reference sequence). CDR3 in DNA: TGTGCCAGTAGCCCCCTCGGACCTGCTAACTATGGCTACACCTTC. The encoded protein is CASSPLGPANYGYTF.

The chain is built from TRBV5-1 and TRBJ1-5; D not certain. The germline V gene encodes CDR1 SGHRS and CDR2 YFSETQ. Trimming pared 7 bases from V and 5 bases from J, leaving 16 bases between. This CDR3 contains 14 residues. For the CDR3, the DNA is TGCGCCAGCCGGTCAGGAATCGGGGATCAGCCCCAGCATTTT. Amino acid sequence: CASRSGIGDQPQHF.

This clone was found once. CDR3 sequence: CASSQYTGPYGYTF. CDR3 bases: TGTGCCAGCAGCCAATATACAGGGCCCTATGGCTACACCTTC. This chain joins TRBV3-1 (or the pseudogene TRBV3-2) and TRBJ1-2; D may be TRBD1 (6 bases). V was clipped by 2 bases and J by 4 bases, with 11 bases between them. The germline V gene encodes CDR1 LGHDT and CDR2 YNNKEL (reference sequence). The CDR3 spans 14 residues.

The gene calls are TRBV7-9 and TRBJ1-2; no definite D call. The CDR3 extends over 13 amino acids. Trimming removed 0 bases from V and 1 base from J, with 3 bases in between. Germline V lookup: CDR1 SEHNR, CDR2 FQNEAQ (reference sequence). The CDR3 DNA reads TGTGCCAGCAGCTTAGCTTTTAACTATGGCTACACCTTC. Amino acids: CASSLAFNYGYTF.

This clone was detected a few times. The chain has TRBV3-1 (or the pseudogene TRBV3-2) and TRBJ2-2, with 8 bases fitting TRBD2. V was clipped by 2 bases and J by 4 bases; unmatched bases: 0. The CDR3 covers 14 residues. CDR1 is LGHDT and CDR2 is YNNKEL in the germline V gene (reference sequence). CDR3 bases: TGTGCCAGCAGCCAACGGGGGGGCACCGGGGAGCTGTTTTTT. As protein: CASSQRGGTGELFF.

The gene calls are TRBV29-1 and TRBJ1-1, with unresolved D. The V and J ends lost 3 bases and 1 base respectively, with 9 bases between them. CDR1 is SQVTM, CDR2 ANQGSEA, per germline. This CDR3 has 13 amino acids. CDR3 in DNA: TGCAGCGTTGACTCGGTCGGGAACACTGAAGCTTTCTTT. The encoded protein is CSVDSVGNTEAFF.

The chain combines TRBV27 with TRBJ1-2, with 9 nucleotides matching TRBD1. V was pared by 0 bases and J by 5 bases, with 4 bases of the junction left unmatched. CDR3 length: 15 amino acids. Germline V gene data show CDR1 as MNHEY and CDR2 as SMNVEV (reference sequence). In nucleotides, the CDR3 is TGTGCCAGCAGTTTATCGAGGGACAGGGTGTATGGCTACACCTTC. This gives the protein CASSLSRDRVYGYTF.

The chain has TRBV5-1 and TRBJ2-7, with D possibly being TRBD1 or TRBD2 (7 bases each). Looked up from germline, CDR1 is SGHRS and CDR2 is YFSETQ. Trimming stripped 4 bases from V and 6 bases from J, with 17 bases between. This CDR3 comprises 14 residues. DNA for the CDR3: TGCGCCAGCAGCCTAGGACTAGAGGGGGCCGAGCAGTACGTC. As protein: CASSLGLEGAEQYV.

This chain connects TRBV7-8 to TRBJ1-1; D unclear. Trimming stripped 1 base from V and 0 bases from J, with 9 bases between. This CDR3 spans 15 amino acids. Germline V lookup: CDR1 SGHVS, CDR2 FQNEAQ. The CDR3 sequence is CASSLVTAMNTEAFF. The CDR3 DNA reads TGTGCCAGCAGCTTAGTCACAGCAATGAACACTGAAGCTTTCTTT.

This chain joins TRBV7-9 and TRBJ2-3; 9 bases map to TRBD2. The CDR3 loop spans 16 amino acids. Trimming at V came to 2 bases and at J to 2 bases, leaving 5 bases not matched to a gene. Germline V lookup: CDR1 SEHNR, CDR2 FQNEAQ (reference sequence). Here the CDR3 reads CASSLPSGAVTDTQYF. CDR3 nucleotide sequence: TGTGCCAGCAGCTTACCTAGCGGGGCGGTCACAGATACGCAGTATTTT.

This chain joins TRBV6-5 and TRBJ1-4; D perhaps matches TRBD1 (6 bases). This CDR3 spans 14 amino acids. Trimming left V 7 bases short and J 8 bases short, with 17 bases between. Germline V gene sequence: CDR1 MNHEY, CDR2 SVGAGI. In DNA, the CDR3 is TGTGCCAGCACTATGACTGGGGGCCGCGAAAAACTGTTTTTT. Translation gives CASTMTGGREKLFF.

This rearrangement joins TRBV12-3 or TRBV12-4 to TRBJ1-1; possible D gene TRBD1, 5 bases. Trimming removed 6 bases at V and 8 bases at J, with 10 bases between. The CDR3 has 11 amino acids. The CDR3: CASRAGYEAFF. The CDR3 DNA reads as TGTGCCAGCAGAGCAGGGTACGAAGCTTTCTTT.

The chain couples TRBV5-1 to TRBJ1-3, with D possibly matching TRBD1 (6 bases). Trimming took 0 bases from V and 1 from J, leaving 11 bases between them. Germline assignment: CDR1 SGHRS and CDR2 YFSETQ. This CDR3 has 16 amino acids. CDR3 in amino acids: CASSLGTASSGNTIYF. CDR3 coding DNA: TGCGCCAGCAGCTTGGGGACAGCGAGTTCTGGAAACACCATATATTTT.

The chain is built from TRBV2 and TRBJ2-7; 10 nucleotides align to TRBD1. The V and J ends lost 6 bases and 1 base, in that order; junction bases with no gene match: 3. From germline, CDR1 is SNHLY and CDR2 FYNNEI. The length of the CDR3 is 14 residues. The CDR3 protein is CASSRDRGSYEQYV. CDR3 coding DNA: TGTGCCAGCAGCCGGGACAGGGGTTCCTACGAGCAGTACGTC.

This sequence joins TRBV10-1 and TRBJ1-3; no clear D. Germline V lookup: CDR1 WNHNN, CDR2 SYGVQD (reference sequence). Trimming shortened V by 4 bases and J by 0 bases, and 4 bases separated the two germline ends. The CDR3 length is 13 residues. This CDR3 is CASSADSGNTIYF. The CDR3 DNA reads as TGCGCCAGCAGTGCCGACTCTGGAAACACCATATATTTT.

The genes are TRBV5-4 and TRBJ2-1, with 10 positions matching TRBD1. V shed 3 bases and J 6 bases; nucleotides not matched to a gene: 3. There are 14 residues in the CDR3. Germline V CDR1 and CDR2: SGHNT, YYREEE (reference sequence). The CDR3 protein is CASSSGQGGNEQFF. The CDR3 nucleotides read TGTGCCAGCAGCTCTGGACAGGGGGGCAATGAGCAGTTCTTC.

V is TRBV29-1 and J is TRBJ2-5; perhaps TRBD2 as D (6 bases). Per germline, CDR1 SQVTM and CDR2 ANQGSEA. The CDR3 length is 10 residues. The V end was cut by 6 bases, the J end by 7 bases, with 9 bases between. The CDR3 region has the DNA TGCAGCGTCCAGGAGGGGACCCAGTACTTC. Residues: CSVQEGTQYF.

The CDR3 loop reads CASSRDRGNSPLHF. CDR3 DNA sequence: TGTGCCAGCAGTCGGGACAGGGGGAATTCACCCCTCCACTTT. The genes are TRBV6-4 and TRBJ1-6; 11 bases are a match to TRBD1. The CDR3 has 14 amino acids. V lost 5 bases and J lost 7; bases outside the gene matches: 1. Per germline, CDR1 MRHNA and CDR2 SNTAGT.

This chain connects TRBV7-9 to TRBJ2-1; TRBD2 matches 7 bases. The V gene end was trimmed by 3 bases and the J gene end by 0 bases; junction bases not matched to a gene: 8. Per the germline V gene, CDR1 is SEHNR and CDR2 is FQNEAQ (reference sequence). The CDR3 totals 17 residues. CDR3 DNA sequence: TGTGCCAGCAGCTTTCCGACTAGCTCTAGCTCCTACAATGAGCAGTTCTTC. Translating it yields CASSFPTSSSSYNEQFF.

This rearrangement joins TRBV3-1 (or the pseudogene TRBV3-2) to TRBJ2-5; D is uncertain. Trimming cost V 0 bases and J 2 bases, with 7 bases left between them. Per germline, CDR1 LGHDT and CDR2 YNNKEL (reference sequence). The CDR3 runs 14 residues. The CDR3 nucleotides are TGTGCCAGCAGCCAAGATGCAGGACAAGAGACCCAGTACTTC. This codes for CASSQDAGQETQYF.

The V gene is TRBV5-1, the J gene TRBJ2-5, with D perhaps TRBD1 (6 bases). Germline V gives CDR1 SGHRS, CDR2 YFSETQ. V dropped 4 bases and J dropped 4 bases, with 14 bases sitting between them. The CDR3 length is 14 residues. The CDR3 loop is CASSGNGGPETQYF. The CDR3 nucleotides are TGCGCCAGCAGCGGAAATGGGGGCCCAGAGACCCAGTACTTC.

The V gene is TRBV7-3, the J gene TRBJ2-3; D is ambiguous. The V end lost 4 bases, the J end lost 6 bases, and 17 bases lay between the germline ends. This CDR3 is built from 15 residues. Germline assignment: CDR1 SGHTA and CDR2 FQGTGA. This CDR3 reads CASSSDGFALDTQYF. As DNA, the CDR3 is TGTGCCAGCAGCTCTGACGGATTTGCCTTGGATACGCAGTATTTT. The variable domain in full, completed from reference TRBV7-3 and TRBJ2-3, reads GAGVSQTPSNKVTEKGKYVELRCDPISGHTALYWYRQSLGQGPEFLIYFQGTGAADDSGLPNDRFFAVRPEGSVSTLKIQRTERGDSAVYLCASSSDGFALDTQYFGPGTRLTVL.

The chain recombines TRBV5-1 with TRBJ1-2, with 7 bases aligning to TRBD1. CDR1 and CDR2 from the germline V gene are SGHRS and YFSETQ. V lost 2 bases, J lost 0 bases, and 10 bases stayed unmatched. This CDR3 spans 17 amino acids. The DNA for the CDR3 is TGCGCCAGCAGCTTATCTACCGGGACAGCCTCTAACTATGGCTACACCTTC. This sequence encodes CASSLSTGTASNYGYTF. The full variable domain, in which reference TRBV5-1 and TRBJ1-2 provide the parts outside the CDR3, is KAGVTQTPRYLIKTRGQQVTLSCSPISGHRSVSWYQQTPGQGLQFLFEYFSETQRNKGNFPGRFSGRQFSNSRSEMNVSTLELGDSALYLCASSLSTGTASNYGYTFGSGTRLTVV.

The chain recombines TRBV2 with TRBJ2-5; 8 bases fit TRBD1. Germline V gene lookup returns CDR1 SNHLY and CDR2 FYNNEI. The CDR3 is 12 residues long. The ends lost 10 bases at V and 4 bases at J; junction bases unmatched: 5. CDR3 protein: CAIADRVETQYF. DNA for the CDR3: TGTGCCATCGCGGACAGGGTAGAGACCCAGTACTTC.